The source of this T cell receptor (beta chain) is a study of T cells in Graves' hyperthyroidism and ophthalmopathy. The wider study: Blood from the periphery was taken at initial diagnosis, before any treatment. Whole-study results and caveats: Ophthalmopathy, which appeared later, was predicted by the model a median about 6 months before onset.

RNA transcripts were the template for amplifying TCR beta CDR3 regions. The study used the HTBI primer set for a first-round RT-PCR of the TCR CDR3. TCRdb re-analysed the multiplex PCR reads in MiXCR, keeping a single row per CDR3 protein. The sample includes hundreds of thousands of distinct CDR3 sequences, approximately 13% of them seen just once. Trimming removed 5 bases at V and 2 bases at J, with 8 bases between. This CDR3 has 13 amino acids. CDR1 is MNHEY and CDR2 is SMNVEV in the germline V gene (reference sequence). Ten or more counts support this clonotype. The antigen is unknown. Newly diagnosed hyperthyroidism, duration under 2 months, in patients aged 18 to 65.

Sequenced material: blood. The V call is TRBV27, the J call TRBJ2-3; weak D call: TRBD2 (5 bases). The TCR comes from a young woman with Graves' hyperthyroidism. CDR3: CASSTGNTDTQYF. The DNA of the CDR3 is TGTGCCAGCAGTACGGGGAACACAGATACGCAGTATTTT.